The 20 T cell receptor beta chains below were found in one sample sequenced in a study of cytomegalovirus exposure and HLA in healthy donors. Amplification used 60 Vbeta primers and 13 Jbeta primers. Method: immunoSEQ multiplex PCR; TCRdb's copy keeps in-frame clones and lacks some. The sample lists some 190,000 clones, 65% to 85% seen once, with approximately 2.9% in the top ten. Sequencing was done on a sample of PBMCs. Receptor source: a female donor in good health and CMV-seronegative.

This sequence joins TRBV7-7 and TRBJ2-2; D may correspond to TRBD1 or TRBD2 (9 bases each). The germline gives CDR1 SSHAT, CDR2 FNYEAQ (reference sequence). The CDR3 consists of 15 residues. The CDR3 loop is CASGGPGQGTGELFF. As DNA, the CDR3 is TGTGCTAGCGGGGGTCCGGGACAGGGCACCGGGGAGCTGTTTTTT.

V usage is TRBV2 and J usage is TRBJ2-7; TRBD2 might be the D (6 bases). This CDR3 is 13 amino acids long. Germline V gene data show CDR1 as SNHLY and CDR2 as FYNNEI. V was cut by 11 bases and J by 6 bases, with 20 bases left in between. CDR3 nucleotide sequence: TGTGCCGGGTCGGGGGATGGTCTGCTCGAGCAGTACTTC. Translated, it gives CAGSGDGLLEQYF.

This clone was found once. This chain joins TRBV11-2 and TRBJ2-2; no clear D gene. CDR1 is SGHAT and CDR2 is FQNNGV in the germline V gene. The CDR3 is made up of 13 amino acids. Deletions cut 6 bases from V and 0 bases from J, with 5 bases between. CDR3 in DNA: TGTGCCAGCAGAAACACGAACACCGGGGAGCTGTTTTTT. Its protein product is CASRNTNTGELFF.

The rearrangement joins TRBV13 to TRBJ2-1; the match to TRBD1 covers 9 bases. With V trimmed by 5 bases and J by 6 bases, 11 bases remained unmatched. This CDR3 spans 16 amino acids. Germline V gene data show CDR1 as PRHDT and CDR2 as FYEKMQ (reference sequence). The CDR3 sequence: CASSPTRDRVTNEQFF. Here the CDR3 DNA reads TGTGCCAGCAGCCCGACTCGGGACAGGGTGACCAATGAGCAGTTCTTC.

V and J are TRBV9 and TRBJ1-2; TRBD1 matches 10 bases. The germline CDR1 and CDR2 sequences are SGDLS and YYNGEE. After removal of 4 bases from V and 8 bases from J, the junction contained 14 bases not matched to a gene. This CDR3 comprises 16 residues. The DNA of the CDR3 is TGTGCCAGCAGCCCCAGTCCGCGACAGGGGGCAGTCGGCTACACCTTC. It is translated as CASSPSPRQGAVGYTF.

The chain has TRBV2 and TRBJ2-5; D is ambiguous. With 7 bases removed from V and 4 bases from J, the gap between germline ends came to 13 bases. Germline V gives CDR1 SNHLY, CDR2 FYNNEI. This CDR3 is 13 amino acids long. CDR3 sequence (DNA): TGTGCCAGCACCTCCTCGCGCGGAGAGACCCAGTACTTC. Its translation: CASTSSRGETQYF.

The chain has TRBV11-1 and TRBJ1-2, with TRBD1 as a possible D gene (5 bases). The CDR3 runs 15 residues. Trimming took off 5 bases at V and 5 bases at J, with 18 bases between the two ends. Germline CDR1 reads SGHAT; CDR2 reads FQDESV (reference sequence). CDR3 sequence: CASSRTRTPDYGYTF. In DNA, the CDR3 is TGTGCCAGCAGCAGAACCCGGACACCTGATTATGGCTACACCTTC.

This clone turned up a few times. The V call is TRBV11-1, the J call TRBJ2-6; 8 bases align to TRBD2. Unmatched junction bases numbered 10, after V lost 5 bases and J lost 4 bases. This CDR3 comprises 17 residues. Germline V gene lookup returns CDR1 SGHAT and CDR2 FQDESV (reference sequence). The CDR3 reads CASSPGGRIPGANVLTF. The CDR3 DNA reads TGTGCCAGCAGCCCGGGGGGGCGCATCCCCGGGGCCAACGTCCTGACTTTC.

The V gene is TRBV18, the J gene TRBJ2-7, with D unclear. Germline CDR1 reads KGHSH; CDR2 reads LQKENI. The length of the CDR3 is 13 residues. V lost 4 bases and J lost 5, with 12 bases in between. Here the CDR3 reads CASSHPRPNEQYF. The CDR3 nucleotides read TGTGCCAGCTCACATCCTAGACCTAACGAGCAGTACTTC.

The chain is built from TRBV9 and TRBJ2-1; TRBD1 might be the D (8 bases). The CDR3 length is 14 residues. V was trimmed by 3 bases and J by 7 bases, leaving 14 bases between them. CDR1 and CDR2 from the germline V gene are SGDLS and YYNGEE. CDR3 protein: CASSAGQGGNEQFF. Written as DNA, the CDR3 is TGTGCCAGCAGCGCTGGACAGGGAGGGAATGAGCAGTTCTTC.

The chain couples TRBV5-6 to TRBJ1-3; weak D call: TRBD1 (6 bases). Trimming took off 0 bases at V and 0 bases at J, with 13 bases between the two ends. The CDR3 totals 17 residues. Per germline, CDR1 SGHDT and CDR2 YYEEEE. The CDR3, as DNA: TGTGCCAGCAGCTTGGCCGGAGGGGGGGTCTCTGGAAACACCATATATTTT. It yields the protein CASSLAGGGVSGNTIYF.

The chain is built from TRBV6-1 and TRBJ1-1, with D possibly TRBD1 on 5 matching bases. CDR1 and CDR2 from the germline V gene are MNHNS and SASEGT. Trimming took off 4 bases at V and 8 bases at J, with 14 bases between the two ends. The CDR3 is 13 residues long. This CDR3 reads CASSAGWGGEAFF. Here the CDR3 DNA reads TGTGCCAGCAGTGCCGGCTGGGGGGGGGAAGCTTTCTTT.

The V and J genes are TRBV19 and TRBJ1-2, with 12 bases identical to TRBD1. V dropped 5 bases and J dropped 3; count of bases not matched to a gene: 19. CDR3 length: 20 residues. The germline V gene has CDR1 LNHDA and CDR2 SQIVND (reference sequence). In DNA, the CDR3 is TGTGCCAGTAGTGACTGGGGGACAGGGGGCGCCTACAAGCTCGACTATGGCTACACCTTC. This translates into CASSDWGTGGAYKLDYGYTF.

The chain links TRBV7-8 to TRBJ1-5; D is undetermined. Germline values: CDR1 SGHVS, CDR2 FQNEAQ. Trimming took off 0 bases at V and 0 bases at J, with 12 bases between the two ends. The CDR3 length is 17 residues. CDR3 sequence (DNA): TGTGCCAGCAGCTTAGCTTGGGCAGACTATAGCAATCAGCCCCAGCATTTT. Residues: CASSLAWADYSNQPQHF.

This clone was observed once. The J gene is TRBJ1-1, the V gene TRBV28; 9 positions agree with TRBD1. CDR1 is MDHEN, CDR2 SYDVKM, per germline. V trimming: 6 bases; J trimming: 4 bases; junction bases outside the gene matches: 3. The CDR3 runs to 13 residues. The CDR3 DNA sequence: TGTGCCAGCAGACAGGGGGCTTTCACTGAAGCTTTCTTT. This codes for CASRQGAFTEAFF.

The chain employs TRBV19 and TRBJ2-3, with D possibly matching TRBD1 (5 bases). CDR3 length equals 16 residues. V shed 4 bases and J shed 2 bases, with 16 bases lying between them. In germline, CDR1 is LNHDA, CDR2 SQIVND (reference sequence). This CDR3 reads CASSRWGNGVTDTQYF. Here the CDR3 DNA reads TGTGCCAGTAGTAGGTGGGGCAACGGAGTCACAGATACGCAGTATTTT.

V is TRBV13 and J is TRBJ2-3, with TRBD1 as a possible D gene (6 bases). The length of the CDR3 is 12 residues. Between the trimmed V and J ends, which lost 4 bases and 6 bases, there was a span of 8 bases. Germline values: CDR1 PRHDT, CDR2 FYEKMQ (reference sequence). In nucleotides, the CDR3 is TGTGCCAGCAGCTCCCAGGGGGATACGCAGTATTTT. Translation gives CASSSQGDTQYF.

The rearrangement joins TRBV19 to TRBJ2-3; D is unresolved. CDR1 is LNHDA, CDR2 SQIVND, per germline (reference sequence). This CDR3 has 14 residues. V was shortened by 3 bases and J by 2 bases, with 9 bases between the two germline ends. The DNA for the CDR3 is TGTGCCAGTAGTATCGCGGTCGCCACAGATACGCAGTATTTT. It specifies CASSIAVATDTQYF.

This clone was detected only once. The chain is built from TRBV29-1 and TRBJ2-5; 7 positions agree with TRBD2. With 4 bases clipped from V and 3 bases from J, the junction kept 2 bases outside the gene matches. Germline V gene lookup returns CDR1 SQVTM and CDR2 ANQGSEA. This CDR3 contains 12 residues. This CDR3 is CSVAAGKETQYF. CDR3 nucleotide sequence: TGCAGCGTTGCAGCGGGGAAAGAGACCCAGTACTTC.

This clone was counted a single time. The chain combines TRBV5-1 with TRBJ1-6; tentative D call: TRBD1 (6 bases). The CDR3 is 14 amino acids. Germline V gene sequence: CDR1 SGHRS, CDR2 YFSETQ. V lost 0 bases to trimming and J lost 8 bases, with 9 bases between them. CDR3 bases: TGCGCCAGCAGCTTGGACAGGGATTATTCACCCCTCCACTTT. Residues: CASSLDRDYSPLHF.